This T cell receptor (beta chain) was profiled in a study of blood T cell repertoires in COVID-19. Profiled with immunoSEQ multiplex PCR; TCRdb holds only in-frame clones, not every one. The sample consists of 23,000 or so clones, around 82% of them appearing once. CDR1 is SGHNT and CDR2 is YYREEE in the germline V gene (reference sequence). The CDR3 is 15 amino acids. Trimming stripped 3 bases from V and 4 bases from J, with 14 bases between. The receptor's source is a man aged 35-49 years with acute or convalescent COVID-19. The chain combines TRBV5-4 with TRBJ2-1, with D possibly being TRBD2 (7 bases). Sequencing was carried out using peripheral blood. The CDR3 is CASSWARGGYNEQFF. The CDR3 DNA sequence: TGTGCCAGCAGCTGGGCTAGGGGGGGTTACAATGAGCAGTTCTTC.